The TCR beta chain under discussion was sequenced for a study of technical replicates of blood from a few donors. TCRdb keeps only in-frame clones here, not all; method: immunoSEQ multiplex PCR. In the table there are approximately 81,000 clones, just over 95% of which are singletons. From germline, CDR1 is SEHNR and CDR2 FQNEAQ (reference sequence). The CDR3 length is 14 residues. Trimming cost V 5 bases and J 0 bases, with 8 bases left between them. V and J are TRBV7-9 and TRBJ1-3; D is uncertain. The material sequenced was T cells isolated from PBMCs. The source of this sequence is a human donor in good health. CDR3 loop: CASSPKSSGNTIYF. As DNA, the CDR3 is TGTGCCAGCAGCCCGAAGAGCTCTGGAAACACCATATATTTT. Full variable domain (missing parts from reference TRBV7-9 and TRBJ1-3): DTGVSQNPRHKITKRGQNVTFRCDPISEHNRLYWYRQTLGQGPEFLTYFQNEAQLEKSRLLSDRFSAERPKGSFSTLEIQRTEQGDSAMYLCASSPKSSGNTIYFGEGSWLTVV.